The 21 T cell receptor beta chains in this list originate from one sample, sequenced in a study of T cell responses to AZD1222 COVID-19 vaccine. Only in-frame clones appear in the TCRdb table, and some are missing; sequencing was by immunoSEQ multiplex PCR. The sample includes around 150,000 clones, 90% to 95% seen only once; the top ten take about 1.1%. Here the sequenced sample was peripheral blood, taken 28 days after the second AZD1222 dose. The origin of the receptors is an adult who received the AZD1222 COVID-19 vaccine.

The chain carries TRBV6-5 and TRBJ2-7; D is unclear. V dropped 0 bases and J dropped 2 bases, with 8 bases sitting between them. This CDR3 contains 14 residues. Looked up from germline, CDR1 is MNHEY and CDR2 is SVGAGI. CDR3 DNA: TGTGCCAGCAGTTACTCGCGGACCACCTACGAGCAGTACTTC. This gives the protein CASSYSRTTYEQYF.

The chain combines TRBV5-1 with TRBJ2-1; no reliable D call. The V end lost 3 bases, the J end lost 7 bases, and 17 bases lay between the germline ends. Germline CDR1 SGHRS, CDR2 YFSETQ. The CDR3 totals 15 residues. The CDR3 sequence: CASSSIPGQSNEQFF. CDR3 in DNA: TGCGCCAGCAGCTCGATACCCGGGCAGTCTAATGAGCAGTTCTTC.

This clone was seen more than once but under ten times. This chain connects TRBV2 to TRBJ1-1, with a tentative D call TRBD1 (5 bases). There are 12 residues in the CDR3. V shed 9 bases and J shed 1 base, with 9 bases lying between them. Looked up from germline, CDR1 is SNHLY and CDR2 is FYNNEI. Here the CDR3 DNA reads TGTGCCAGTGGGAGGGGGAACACTGAAGCTTTCTTT. This encodes CASGRGNTEAFF.

This clone was seen a few times. The CDR3 is CASSIQIGEKLFF. Written as DNA, the CDR3 is TGTGCCAGCAGCATCCAGATAGGGGAAAAACTGTTTTTT. The V and J genes are TRBV11-1 and TRBJ1-4; D is uncertain. This CDR3 region has 13 residues. Deletions cut 5 bases from V and 8 bases from J, with 12 bases between. The V gene's germline CDR1 is SGHAT and CDR2 FQDESV (reference sequence). Complete variable domain (other parts from reference TRBV11-1 and TRBJ1-4): EAEVAQSPRYKITEKSQAVAFWCDPISGHATLYWYRQILGQGPELLVQFQDESVVDDSQLPKDRFSAERLKGVDSTLKIQPAELGDSAMYLCASSIQIGEKLFFGSGTQLSVL.

The rearrangement links TRBV6-6 to TRBJ1-4, with TRBD1 matching over 9 bases. The CDR3 length is 14 residues. The germline CDR1 and CDR2 sequences are MNHNY and SVGAGI (reference sequence). J was trimmed by 7 bases and V by 5 bases; bases with no gene match: 5. This chain's CDR3 is CASSPDRGGEKLFF. In nucleotides, the CDR3 is TGTGCCAGCAGTCCGGACAGGGGAGGTGAAAAACTGTTTTTT.

The table lists this clone with a count of one. The chain combines TRBV25-1 with TRBJ1-6; 9 bases match TRBD1. The CDR3 totals 16 residues. The junction had 7 bases not matched to a gene; V was cut back by 3 bases and J by 7 bases. Per the germline V gene, CDR1 is MGHDK and CDR2 is SYGVNS. CDR3 loop: CASSEITGGWNSPLHF. The CDR3 DNA is TGTGCCAGCAGTGAGATTACAGGGGGCTGGAATTCACCCCTCCACTTT.

The V gene is TRBV27, the J gene TRBJ2-7; D may correspond to TRBD1 or TRBD2 (6 bases each). Germline lookup yields CDR1 MNHEY and CDR2 SMNVEV (reference sequence). There are 14 residues in the CDR3. The V and J ends lost 8 bases and 0 bases respectively, with 14 bases between them. CDR3 protein: CASGRGTSSYEQYF. The CDR3 region has the DNA TGTGCCAGCGGTCGGGGGACAAGCTCCTACGAGCAGTACTTC.

The chain links TRBV12-3 or TRBV12-4 to TRBJ1-2, with D perhaps TRBD1 (5 bases). V was trimmed by 6 bases and J by 7 bases, leaving 15 bases between them. The CDR3 contains 13 residues. The CDR3 DNA reads as TGTGCCAGCAGCCGCGCGCAGGGCCCTGGCTACACCTTC. Amino acid sequence: CASSRAQGPGYTF.

This chain uses TRBV4-2 with TRBJ1-4; 7 bases map to TRBD1. Germline lookup yields CDR1 LGHNA and CDR2 YNFKEQ. J gave up 2 bases and V 4 bases, and 7 bases lay outside the gene matches. The CDR3 runs to 16 residues. This CDR3 is CASSRQGERTNEKLFF. CDR3 coding DNA: TGTGCCAGCAGCCGTCAGGGGGAAAGGACTAATGAAAAACTGTTTTTT.

V gene TRBV18 combines with J gene TRBJ2-2; D remains unclear. This CDR3 is built from 17 residues. V lost 3 bases to trimming and J lost 0 bases, with 14 bases between them. Looked up from germline, CDR1 is KGHSH and CDR2 is LQKENI. CDR3 bases: TGTGCCAGCTCACCTCTCACCCTCATAGCGAACACCGGGGAGCTGTTTTTT. Encoded protein: CASSPLTLIANTGELFF.

This sequence joins TRBV5-1 and TRBJ1-1; TRBD1 aligns across 7 bases. There are 15 residues in the CDR3. V lost 3 bases to trimming and J lost 3 bases; unmatched junction nucleotides: 8. Germline V gene data show CDR1 as SGHRS and CDR2 as YFSETQ. The CDR3 reads CASSSARDRHTEAFF. DNA for the CDR3: TGCGCCAGCAGCTCCGCTAGGGACAGACACACTGAAGCTTTCTTT.

A note on this clone: This sample includes further DNA sequences coding for the same CDR3. The chain combines TRBV18 with TRBJ1-5; no reliable D call. The CDR3 length is 12 residues. V lost 6 bases and J lost 6, with 9 bases in between. Germline loops: CDR1 KGHSH, CDR2 LQKENI. The CDR3 spells CASSRAGQPQHF. The CDR3 DNA is TGTGCCAGCTCGCGAGCAGGTCAGCCCCAGCATTTT.

The chain joins TRBV10-1 to TRBJ2-4, with D perhaps matching TRBD2 (6 bases). V lost 4 bases and J lost 1, with 11 bases in between. This CDR3 is 15 amino acids long. Germline V gene sequence: CDR1 WNHNN, CDR2 SYGVQD (reference sequence). This CDR3 is CASSAGVGAKNIQYF. The CDR3 DNA is TGCGCCAGCAGTGCGGGAGTTGGGGCCAAAAACATTCAGTACTTC.

This chain joins TRBV9 and TRBJ1-4, with 8 bases that match TRBD1. The CDR3 is 14 amino acids. Germline CDR1 SGDLS, CDR2 YYNGEE. V lost 4 bases to trimming and J lost 4 bases; unmatched junction nucleotides: 3. CDR3 nucleotide sequence: TGTGCCAGCAGCCGCGGACAGGGTAATGAAAAACTGTTTTTT. Translation: CASSRGQGNEKLFF.

This chain connects TRBV19 to TRBJ2-3, with 10 nucleotides matching TRBD1. V was pared by 6 bases and J by 7 bases, with 13 bases of the junction left unmatched. The CDR3 is 16 residues long. Germline CDR1 and CDR2: LNHDA and SQIVND (reference sequence). The CDR3 region has the DNA TGTGCCAGTAGCATGGGCCCGACAGGGGGCTCCCATACGCAGTATTTT. It is translated as CASSMGPTGGSHTQYF.

V is TRBV7-2 and J is TRBJ2-6; D may be TRBD1 (6 bases). Per germline, CDR1 SGHTA and CDR2 FQGNSA. The germline V and J ends were trimmed by 2 bases and 3 bases, with 17 bases remaining between them. The CDR3 runs to 18 residues. The DNA of the CDR3 is TGTGCCAGCAGCTTACAGGGGTGGATCGTGGGTGGGGCCAACGTCCTGACTTTC. This encodes CASSLQGWIVGGANVLTF.

This rearrangement joins TRBV2 to TRBJ1-2; D unclear. The CDR3 length is 12 residues. CDR1 is SNHLY and CDR2 is FYNNEI in the germline V gene. The V end was cut by 7 bases, the J end by 5 bases, with 11 bases between. CDR3 sequence: CASKTGNYGYTF. The CDR3 DNA is TGTGCCAGCAAAACGGGAAATTATGGCTACACCTTC.

The gene calls are TRBV5-1 and TRBJ1-5; D is undetermined. The CDR3 is 16 residues long. The V gene's germline CDR1 is SGHRS and CDR2 YFSETQ. V was shortened by 0 bases and J by 0 bases, with 10 bases between the two germline ends. The DNA of the CDR3 is TGCGCCAGCAGCTTGGGAGGCACGACTAGCAATCAGCCCCAGCATTTT. Translation gives CASSLGGTTSNQPQHF.

The rearrangement joins TRBV2 to TRBJ2-5; D assignment may be TRBD1 or TRBD2 (5 bases each). Germline CDR1 reads SNHLY; CDR2 reads FYNNEI. The V gene lost 7 bases and the J gene lost 4 bases, with 13 bases spanning the gap. The CDR3 covers 13 residues. The CDR3 region is CASKRGVAETQYF. The CDR3 coding sequence is TGTGCCAGCAAGAGGGGAGTAGCAGAGACCCAGTACTTC.

The V and J genes are TRBV30 and TRBJ2-7; 7 nucleotides agree with TRBD1. V shed 0 bases and J 5 bases; nucleotides not matched to a gene: 1. Germline values: CDR1 GTSNPN, CDR2 SVGIG (reference sequence). This CDR3 contains 12 residues. The CDR3 nucleotides are TGTGCCTGGAGTGTACAGGGGAACGAGCAGTACTTC. As protein: CAWSVQGNEQYF.

This chain uses TRBV2 with TRBJ2-1; D might be TRBD1 (6 bases). The CDR3 runs 14 residues. Germline V lookup: CDR1 SNHLY, CDR2 FYNNEI. Deletions cut 6 bases from V and 0 bases from J, with 9 bases between. The CDR3 DNA sequence: TGTGCCAGCAGCCCGGACAGCTCCTACAATGAGCAGTTCTTC. Translating gives CASSPDSSYNEQFF.